This T cell receptor (beta chain) derives from a study of blood T cell repertoires in COVID-19. This clone occurred once. CDR3 length: 17 amino acids. The ends were cut back, 0 bases at V and 0 bases at J, with 11 bases in the middle. Germline CDR1 LGHNA, CDR2 YSLEER. Repertoires were generated with immunoSEQ multiplex PCR, while TCRdb's copy carries only in-frame clones and drops some. The sample gives 110,000 to 150,000 clones, 85% to 90% of which show up once; 3% is in the top ten. The sequence derives from a woman aged 55-69 years with active COVID-19. The sequenced sample consisted of peripheral blood. The chain joins TRBV4-3 to TRBJ2-2, with a tentative D call TRBD2 (6 bases). The CDR3 DNA reads as TGCGCCAGCAGCCAAGACCGGGACTCCGCGAACACCGGGGAGCTGTTTTTT. Its translation is CASSQDRDSANTGELFF.